The text below deals with one T cell receptor (beta chain). The antigen is undetermined. This specimen comes from a study of beta chain features in type 1 diabetes. Study-level findings and limits: When VDJ junctions were examined, type 1 diabetes patients showed fewer insertions and more deletions.

This CDR3 contains 14 residues. V gave up 2 bases and J gave up 13 bases, with 20 bases separating them. Per germline, CDR1 SGHTA and CDR2 FQGNSA. What was sequenced were expressed TCRB transcripts, since all of the isolated RNA had been reverse transcribed. Roughly 3.6 million reads on average were seen across naive, central memory and regulatory T cell samples. TCRdb's table, derived via immunoSEQ multiplex PCR, lists solely in-frame clones and lacks some. The sample includes 620,000 or so clones, around 15% of them seen just once. Sequencing input: naive CD4+ T cells from blood. The chain joins TRBV7-2 to TRBJ2-5; D is ambiguous. The origin of this receptor is a man between 18 and 35 years old in good health. The CDR3 coding sequence is TGTGCCAGCAGCTTATCGGCACAGCTACGTCCACCGTACTTC. It codes for CASSLSAQLRPPYF.